Listed below are T cell receptor beta chains from one sample, sequenced in a study of shared clonotypes between healthy human individuals. The table came from immunoSEQ multiplex PCR; TCRdb's copy has only in-frame clones and leaves some out. The sample has some 580,000 clones; 95% to 98% are singletons. The source material was naive CD8+ T cells sorted from blood. These receptors were obtained from a man aged 25 to 40 in good health. Both conserved end residues are part of each CDR3. D genes are given only for firm matches. Expanded clones get a size class; other rows say once, few or many, or leave the size out.

cdr3_length	v_call	clone_size	d_call	j_call	cdr3_aa	cdr3_nt
15	TRBV5-1	-	TRBD1	TRBJ2-7	CASSLAPGGEGEQYF	TGCGCCAGCAGCTTGGCGCCAGGGGGCGAGGGCGAGCAGTACTTC
15	TRBV27	once	-	TRBJ2-7	CASSLSARVFSEQYF	TGTGCCAGCAGTTTATCGGCTAGGGTCTTTAGCGAGCAGTACTTC
15	TRBV15	-	TRBD1	TRBJ2-7	CATSRPQDRGYEQYF	TGTGCCACCAGCAGACCCCAGGACAGGGGCTACGAGCAGTACTTC
13	TRBV4-3	once	-	TRBJ2-7	CASSQDLVYEQYF	TGCGCCAGCAGCCAAGATCTTGTATACGAGCAGTACTTC
16	TRBV9	-	TRBD1	TRBJ2-1	CASSAEGQVVHNEQFF	TGTGCCAGCAGCGCCGAGGGACAGGTAGTACACAATGAGCAGTTCTTC
18	TRBV7-9	-	TRBD1	TRBJ1-1	CASSSVPGQKLLNTEAFF	TGTGCCAGCAGCTCCGTCCCGGGACAGAAATTACTGAACACTGAAGCTTTCTTT
14	TRBV5-6	-	TRBD2	TRBJ2-1	CASGYSGIDNEQFF	TGTGCCAGCGGATATAGCGGGATAGACAATGAGCAGTTCTTC
13	TRBV15	-	-	TRBJ2-7	CATSWGGGYEQYF	TGTGCCACCAGCTGGGGGGGCGGGTACGAGCAGTACTTT
15	TRBV29-1	-	-	TRBJ2-5	CSVENNGAALAAQYF	TGCAGCGTTGAAAACAATGGGGCAGCACTAGCAGCCCAGTACTTC
14	TRBV27	-	-	TRBJ1-1	CASHHLTGNTEAFF	TGTGCCAGCCACCACCTCACAGGGAACACTGAAGCTTTCTTT
12	TRBV19	-	-	TRBJ1-1	CASSPPLGEAFF	TGTGCCAGTAGTCCCCCGCTGGGTGAAGCTTTCTTT
18	TRBV11-2	-	TRBD2	TRBJ2-1	CASSQLGTSGSLSDEQFF	TGTGCCAGCAGCCAATTGGGGACTAGCGGGAGTCTTTCTGATGAGCAGTTCTTC
12	TRBV19	-	-	TRBJ1-1	CASRQGYTEAFF	TGTGCCAGTAGGCAGGGTTACACTGAAGCTTTCTTT
16	TRBV5-1	-	TRBD1	TRBJ2-7	CASSLAVTGVSYEQYF	TGCGCCAGCAGCTTGGCCGTAACAGGGGTTTCCTACGAGCAGTACTTC
16	TRBV28	-	-	TRBJ2-7	CASSFIGTQPTYEQYF	TGTGCCAGCAGTTTTATTGGGACACAACCGACCTACGAGCAGTACTTC
15	TRBV6-5	-	-	TRBJ2-1	CASSYGQVSYNEQFF	TGTGCCAGCAGTTACGGGCAGGTCTCCTACAATGAGCAGTTCTTC
14	TRBV5-1	-	-	TRBJ2-7	CASSLGATYYEQYF	TGCGCCAGCAGCTTGGGGGCTACATACTACGAGCAGTACTTC
16	TRBV11-2	-	-	TRBJ2-1	CASSGWASTTYNEQFF	TGTGCCAGCAGCGGATGGGCCTCTACTACCTACAATGAGCAGTTCTTC
14	TRBV27	-	TRBD1	TRBJ1-5	CASQQGASNQPQHF	TGTGCCAGCCAACAGGGGGCAAGCAATCAGCCCCAGCATTTT
14	TRBV5-1	-	TRBD1	TRBJ2-7	CASSLGTGLVEQYF	TGCGCCAGCAGCTTGGGGACAGGGTTGGTCGAGCAGTACTTC
16	TRBV5-1	once	TRBD2	TRBJ2-2	CASSSEGTSGMWELFF	TGCGCCAGCAGCTCCGAGGGGACTAGCGGGATGTGGGAGCTGTTTTTT
10	TRBV6-1	-	-	TRBJ2-2	CASNYGELFF	TGTGCCAGCAATTACGGGGAGCTGTTTTTT
18	TRBV7-9	-	TRBD2	TRBJ2-2	CASSFPSGSGRTPGELFF	TGTGCCAGCAGTTTCCCCTCGGGGAGCGGGAGGACCCCCGGGGAGCTGTTTTTT
14	TRBV7-9	-	-	TRBJ2-7	CASSPGLRSYEQYF	TGTGCCAGCAGCCCAGGGCTAAGGTCCTACGAGCAGTACTTC
13	TRBV4-1	-	-	TRBJ1-1	CASSHSVGPEAFF	TGCGCCAGCAGCCATTCAGTTGGACCTGAAGCTTTCTTT
15	TRBV19	-	-	TRBJ2-1	CATQQDSGPYNEQFF	TGTGCCACTCAACAGGACTCTGGTCCCTACAATGAGCAGTTCTTC
19	TRBV2	-	-	TRBJ2-3	CASSESRLEDLAYEDTQYF	TGTGCCAGCAGTGAAAGCAGGTTGGAGGATCTAGCGTACGAAGATACGCAGTATTTT
15	TRBV27	-	-	TRBJ2-3	CASSLQGFRTDTQYF	TGTGCCAGCAGTTTACAGGGCTTCCGTACAGATACGCAGTATTTT
16	TRBV27	-	TRBD2	TRBJ2-3	CASSPGTSGSTDTQYF	TGTGCCAGCAGTCCCGGGACTAGCGGGAGCACAGATACGCAGTATTTT
11	TRBV19	-	-	TRBJ2-2	CASGEPGELFF	TGTGCCAGCGGGGAGCCCGGGGAGCTGTTTTTT
17	TRBV7-9	-	TRBD1	TRBJ2-3	CASSLALGDRGTDTQYF	TGTGCCAGCAGCTTAGCTCTTGGGGACAGGGGCACAGATACGCAGTATTTT
15	TRBV7-2	-	-	TRBJ2-1	CASSQSTFTYNEQFF	TGTGCCAGCAGCCAGAGTACTTTTACCTACAATGAGCAGTTCTTC
18	TRBV4-1	-	TRBD1	TRBJ1-1	CASSQRGGTGGLNTEAFF	TGCGCCAGCAGCCAGCGAGGTGGGACAGGGGGGTTGAACACTGAAGCTTTCTTT
19	TRBV21-1	once	-	TRBJ2-2	CASSKEWLAGYLNTGELFF	TGTGCCAGCAGCAAAGAGTGGTTAGCGGGATACCTAAACACCGGGGAGCTGTTTTTT
15	TRBV15	-	-	TRBJ2-7	CATSRVVQDPYEQYF	TGTGCCACCAGCAGAGTGGTACAGGACCCCTACGAGCAGTACTTC
15	TRBV7-9	-	TRBD1	TRBJ1-1	CASSPGQGRNTEAFF	TGTGCCAGCAGCCCCGGACAGGGACGGAACACTGAAGCTTTCTTT
17	TRBV28	-	-	TRBJ2-5	CASSLRYSRASRLAQYF	TGTGCCAGCAGTTTACGCTACTCAAGGGCCTCCCGTCTGGCCCAGTACTTC
14	TRBV27	once	TRBD2	TRBJ2-7	CASSIAGGPGEQYF	TGTGCCAGCAGTATAGCGGGAGGGCCAGGCGAGCAGTACTTC
15	TRBV4-1	-	-	TRBJ2-2	CASSQSAALTGELFF	TGCGCCAGCAGCCAGTCGGCAGCCCTCACCGGGGAGCTGTTTTTT
11	TRBV5-4	-	-	TRBJ2-7	CASSTSREQYF	TGTGCCAGCAGTACCAGCCGCGAGCAGTACTTC
16	TRBV10-3	-	-	TRBJ2-7	CAISRSSGVSSYEQYF	TGTGCCATCAGTCGGTCTTCGGGGGTGAGCTCCTACGAGCAGTACTTC
15	TRBV14	-	TRBD2	TRBJ2-1	CASSLVAGVDNEQFF	TGTGCCAGCAGCCTAGTAGCGGGAGTTGATAATGAGCAGTTCTTC